This TCR beta chain comes out of a study of a mutant IDH1 vaccine in newly diagnosed glioma. Time point denoted: week 35, safety follow-up. All doses held 300 ug of mutant IDH1 20-mer peptide, with topical imiquimod. The method was immunoSEQ multiplex PCR; TCRdb's version includes in-frame clones alone and lacks a portion of them. The table has roughly 68,000 clones, roughly 71% seen once. As regards this clone: The antigen remains undetermined.

The CDR3 extends over 15 amino acids. The germline gives CDR1 MNHEY, CDR2 SVGAGI. Trimming took off 4 bases at V and 11 bases at J, with 20 bases between the two ends. The chain couples TRBV6-5 to TRBJ1-4; possible D gene TRBD1, 5 bases. Sequenced here: PBMCs, sampled from a glioma patient whose treatment included an IDH1 peptide vaccine. The clonotype was recovered from a man in his fifties with glioma. This chain's CDR3 is CASSSKRWGGEKLFF. The CDR3 region has the DNA TGTGCCAGCAGTTCTAAAAGATGGGGGGGTGAGAAACTGTTTTTT.